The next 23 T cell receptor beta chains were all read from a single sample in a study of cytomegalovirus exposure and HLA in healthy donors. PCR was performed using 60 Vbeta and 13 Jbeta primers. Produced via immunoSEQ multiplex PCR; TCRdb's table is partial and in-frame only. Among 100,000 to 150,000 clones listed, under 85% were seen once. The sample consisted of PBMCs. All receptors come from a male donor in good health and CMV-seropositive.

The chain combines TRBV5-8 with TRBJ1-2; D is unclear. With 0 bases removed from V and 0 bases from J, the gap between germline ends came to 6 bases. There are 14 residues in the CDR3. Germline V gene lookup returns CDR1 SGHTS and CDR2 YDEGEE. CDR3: CASSLGETNYGYTF. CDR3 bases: TGTGCCAGCAGCTTGGGAGAAACTAACTATGGCTACACCTTC.

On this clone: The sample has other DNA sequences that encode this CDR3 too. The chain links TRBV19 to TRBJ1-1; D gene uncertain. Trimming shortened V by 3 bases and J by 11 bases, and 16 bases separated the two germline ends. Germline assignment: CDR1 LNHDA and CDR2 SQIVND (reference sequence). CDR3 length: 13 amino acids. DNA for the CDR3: TGTGCCAGTAGTATCCGAGGTTCCGAGTGGGCTTTCTTT. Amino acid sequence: CASSIRGSEWAFF.

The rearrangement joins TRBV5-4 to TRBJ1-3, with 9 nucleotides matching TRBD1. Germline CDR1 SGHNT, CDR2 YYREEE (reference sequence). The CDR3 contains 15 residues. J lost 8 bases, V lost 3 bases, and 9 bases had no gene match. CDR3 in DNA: TGTGCCAGCAGCTCCCCGGGACAGGGAACGCACACCATATATTTT. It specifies CASSSPGQGTHTIYF. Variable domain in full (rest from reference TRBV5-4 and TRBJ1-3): ETGVTQSPTHLIKTRGQQVTLRCSSQSGHNTVSWYQQALGQGPQFIFQYYREEENGRGNFPPRFSGLQFPNYSSELNVNALELDDSALYLCASSSPGQGTHTIYFGEGSWLTVV.

Here the CDR3 reads CSASRYGYTF. The CDR3 bases are TGCAGTGCTAGCAGATATGGCTACACCTTC. The rearrangement joins TRBV20-1 to TRBJ1-2; D uncertain. The CDR3 length is 10 residues. Per the germline V gene, CDR1 is DFQATT and CDR2 is SNEGSKA (reference sequence). The V end lost 3 bases, the J end lost 5 bases, and 4 bases lay between the germline ends.

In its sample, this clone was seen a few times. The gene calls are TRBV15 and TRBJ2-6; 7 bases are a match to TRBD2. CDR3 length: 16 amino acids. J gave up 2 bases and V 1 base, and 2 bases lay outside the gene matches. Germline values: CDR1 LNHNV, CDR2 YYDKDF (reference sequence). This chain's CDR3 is CATSRVAGTGANVLTF. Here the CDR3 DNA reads TGTGCCACCAGCAGAGTAGCGGGCACTGGGGCCAACGTCCTGACTTTC.

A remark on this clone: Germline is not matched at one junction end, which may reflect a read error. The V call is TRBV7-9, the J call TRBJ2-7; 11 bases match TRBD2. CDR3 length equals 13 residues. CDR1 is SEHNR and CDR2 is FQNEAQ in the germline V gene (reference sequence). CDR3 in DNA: TGTTCCAGCAGCCCCCGGACTAGCGGGGAGCAGTACTTC. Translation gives CSSSPRTSGEQYF.

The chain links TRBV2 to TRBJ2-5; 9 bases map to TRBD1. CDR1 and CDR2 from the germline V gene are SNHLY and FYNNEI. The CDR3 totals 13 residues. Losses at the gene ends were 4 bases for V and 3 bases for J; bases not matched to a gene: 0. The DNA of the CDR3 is TGTGCCAGCAGTGGGACAGGGGAAGAGACCCAGTACTTC. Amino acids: CASSGTGEETQYF.

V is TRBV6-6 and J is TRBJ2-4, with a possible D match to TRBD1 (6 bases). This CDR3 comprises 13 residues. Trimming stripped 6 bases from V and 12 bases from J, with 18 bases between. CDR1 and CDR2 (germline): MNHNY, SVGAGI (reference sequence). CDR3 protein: CASRAGSSDSQYF. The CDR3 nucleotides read TGTGCCAGCAGAGCCGGGTCTTCGGACAGTCAGTACTTC.

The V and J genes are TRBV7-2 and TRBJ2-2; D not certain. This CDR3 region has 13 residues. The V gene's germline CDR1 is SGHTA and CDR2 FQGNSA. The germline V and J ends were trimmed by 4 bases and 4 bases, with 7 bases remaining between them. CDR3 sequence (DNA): TGTGCCAGCAGCTCGACATTCACCGGGGAGCTGTTTTTT. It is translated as CASSSTFTGELFF.

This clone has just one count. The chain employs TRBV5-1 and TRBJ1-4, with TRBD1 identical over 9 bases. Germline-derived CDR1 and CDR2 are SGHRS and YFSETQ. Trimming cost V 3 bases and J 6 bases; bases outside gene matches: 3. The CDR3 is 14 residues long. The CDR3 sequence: CASSSGQGHEKLFF. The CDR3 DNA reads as TGCGCCAGCAGCTCGGGACAGGGACATGAAAAACTGTTTTTT.

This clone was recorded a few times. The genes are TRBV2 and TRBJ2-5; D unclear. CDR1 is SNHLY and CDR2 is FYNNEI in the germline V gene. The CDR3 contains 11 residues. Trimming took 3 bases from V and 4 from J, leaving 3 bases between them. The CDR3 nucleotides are TGTGCCAGCAGTGAGCGAGAGACCCAGTACTTC. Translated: CASSERETQYF.

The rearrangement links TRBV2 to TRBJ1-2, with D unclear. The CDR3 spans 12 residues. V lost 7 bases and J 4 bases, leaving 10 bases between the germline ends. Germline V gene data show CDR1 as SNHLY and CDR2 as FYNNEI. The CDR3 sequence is CASMLEVYGYTF. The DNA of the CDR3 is TGTGCCAGCATGTTGGAGGTCTATGGCTACACCTTC.

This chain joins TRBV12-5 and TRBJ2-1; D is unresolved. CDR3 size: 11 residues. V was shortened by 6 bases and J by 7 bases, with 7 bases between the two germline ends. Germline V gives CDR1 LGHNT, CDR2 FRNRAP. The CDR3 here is CASGDGNEQFF. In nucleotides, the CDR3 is TGTGCTAGTGGCGACGGGAATGAGCAGTTCTTC.

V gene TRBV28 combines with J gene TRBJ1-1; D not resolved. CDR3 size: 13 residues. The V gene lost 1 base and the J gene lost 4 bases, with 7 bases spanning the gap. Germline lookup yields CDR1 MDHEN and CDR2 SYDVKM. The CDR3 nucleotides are TGTGCCAGCAGTTTATACATTCTCACTGAAGCTTTCTTT. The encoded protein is CASSLYILTEAFF. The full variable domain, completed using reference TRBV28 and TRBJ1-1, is DVKVTQSSRYLVKRTGEKVFLECVQDMDHENMFWYRQDPGLGLRLIYFSYDVKMKEKGDIPEGYSVSREKKERFSLILESASTNQTSMYLCASSLYILTEAFFGQGTRLTVV.

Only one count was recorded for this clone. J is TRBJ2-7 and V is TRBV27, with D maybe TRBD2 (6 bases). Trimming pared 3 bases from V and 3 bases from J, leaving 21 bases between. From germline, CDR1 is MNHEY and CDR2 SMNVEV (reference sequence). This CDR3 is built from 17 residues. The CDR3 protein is CASSLAGLGTQSYEQYF. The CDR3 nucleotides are TGTGCCAGCAGTTTGGCGGGGCTGGGGACCCAGAGCTACGAGCAGTACTTC.

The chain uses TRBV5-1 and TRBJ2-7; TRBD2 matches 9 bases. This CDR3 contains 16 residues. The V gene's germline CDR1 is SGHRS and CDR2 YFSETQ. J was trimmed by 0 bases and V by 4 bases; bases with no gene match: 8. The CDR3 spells CASSPAGGIGSYEQYF. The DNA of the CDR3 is TGCGCCAGCAGCCCTGCGGGAGGGATCGGCTCCTACGAGCAGTACTTC. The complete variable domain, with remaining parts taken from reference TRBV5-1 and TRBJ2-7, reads KAGVTQTPRYLIKTRGQQVTLSCSPISGHRSVSWYQQTPGQGLQFLFEYFSETQRNKGNFPGRFSGRQFSNSRSEMNVSTLELGDSALYLCASSPAGGIGSYEQYFGPGTRLTVT.

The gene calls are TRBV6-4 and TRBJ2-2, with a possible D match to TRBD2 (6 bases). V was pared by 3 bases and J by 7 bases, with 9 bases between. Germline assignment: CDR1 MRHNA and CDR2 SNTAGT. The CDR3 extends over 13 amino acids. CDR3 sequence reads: CASSEKTSGELFF. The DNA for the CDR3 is TGTGCCAGCAGTGAGAAGACTAGCGGGGAGCTGTTTTTT.

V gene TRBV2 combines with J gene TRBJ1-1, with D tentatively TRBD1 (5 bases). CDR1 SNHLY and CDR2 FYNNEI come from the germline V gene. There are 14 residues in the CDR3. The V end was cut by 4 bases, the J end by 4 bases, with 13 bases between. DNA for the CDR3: TGTGCCAGCAGTGTTGGGGGGTCGAGCACTGAAGCTTTCTTT. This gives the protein CASSVGGSSTEAFF.

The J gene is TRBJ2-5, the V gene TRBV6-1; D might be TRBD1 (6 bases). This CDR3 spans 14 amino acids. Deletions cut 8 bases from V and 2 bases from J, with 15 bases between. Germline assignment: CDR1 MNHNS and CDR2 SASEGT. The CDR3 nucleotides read TGTGCCAGCTCATTTGGACAGCCTCAAGAGACCCAGTACTTC. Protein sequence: CASSFGQPQETQYF.

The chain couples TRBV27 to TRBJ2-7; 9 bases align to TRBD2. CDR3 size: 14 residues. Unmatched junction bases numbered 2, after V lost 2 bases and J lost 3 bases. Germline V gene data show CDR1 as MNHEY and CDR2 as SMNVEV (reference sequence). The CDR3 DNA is TGTGCCAGCAGTTTAGCGGGGGGGCGCTACGAGCAGTACTTC. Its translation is CASSLAGGRYEQYF.

The DNA of the CDR3 is TGTGCCAGTATAGGCGGGCAGTTGAACACTGAAGCTTTCTTT. This gives the protein CASIGGQLNTEAFF. The V and J genes are TRBV19 and TRBJ1-1; D gene unclear. V was trimmed by 7 bases and J by 0 bases, leaving 12 bases between them. CDR3 length equals 14 residues. Germline V gives CDR1 LNHDA, CDR2 SQIVND (reference sequence). Drawing the rest from reference TRBV19 and TRBJ1-1, the complete variable domain is DGGITQSPKYLFRKEGQNVTLSCEQNLNHDAMYWYRQDPGQGLRLIYYSQIVNDFQKGDIAEGYSVSREKKESFPLTVTSAQKNPTAFYLCASIGGQLNTEAFFGQGTRLTVV.

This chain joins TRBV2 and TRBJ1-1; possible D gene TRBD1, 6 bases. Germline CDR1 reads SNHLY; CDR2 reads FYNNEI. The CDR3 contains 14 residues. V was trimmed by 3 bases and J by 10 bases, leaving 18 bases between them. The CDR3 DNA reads TGTGCCAGCAGTGACAGGGCCGGGGGGGGGCTAGCTTTCTTT. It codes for CASSDRAGGGLAFF.

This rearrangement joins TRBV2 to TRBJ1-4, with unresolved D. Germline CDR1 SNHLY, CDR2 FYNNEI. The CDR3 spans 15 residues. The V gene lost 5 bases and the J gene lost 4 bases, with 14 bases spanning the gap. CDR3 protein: CASSSQDSDNEKLFF. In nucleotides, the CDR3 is TGTGCCAGCAGTTCCCAGGACTCCGATAATGAAAAACTGTTTTTT.